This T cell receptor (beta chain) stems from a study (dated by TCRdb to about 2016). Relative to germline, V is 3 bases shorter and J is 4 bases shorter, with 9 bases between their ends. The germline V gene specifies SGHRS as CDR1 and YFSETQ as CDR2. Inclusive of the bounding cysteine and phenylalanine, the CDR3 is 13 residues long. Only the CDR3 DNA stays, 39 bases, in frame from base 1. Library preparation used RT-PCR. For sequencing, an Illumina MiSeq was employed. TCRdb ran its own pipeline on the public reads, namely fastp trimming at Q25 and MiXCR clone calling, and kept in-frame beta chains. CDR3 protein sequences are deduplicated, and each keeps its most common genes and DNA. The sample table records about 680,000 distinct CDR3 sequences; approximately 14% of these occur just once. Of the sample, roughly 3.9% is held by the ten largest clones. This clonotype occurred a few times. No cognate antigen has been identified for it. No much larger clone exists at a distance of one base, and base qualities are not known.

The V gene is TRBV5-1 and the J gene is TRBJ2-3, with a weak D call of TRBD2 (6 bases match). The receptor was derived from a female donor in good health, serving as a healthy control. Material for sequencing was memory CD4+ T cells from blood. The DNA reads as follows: TGCGCCAGCAGCTCGGAGGGAGCAGATACGCAGTATTTT. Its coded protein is CASSSEGADTQYF.